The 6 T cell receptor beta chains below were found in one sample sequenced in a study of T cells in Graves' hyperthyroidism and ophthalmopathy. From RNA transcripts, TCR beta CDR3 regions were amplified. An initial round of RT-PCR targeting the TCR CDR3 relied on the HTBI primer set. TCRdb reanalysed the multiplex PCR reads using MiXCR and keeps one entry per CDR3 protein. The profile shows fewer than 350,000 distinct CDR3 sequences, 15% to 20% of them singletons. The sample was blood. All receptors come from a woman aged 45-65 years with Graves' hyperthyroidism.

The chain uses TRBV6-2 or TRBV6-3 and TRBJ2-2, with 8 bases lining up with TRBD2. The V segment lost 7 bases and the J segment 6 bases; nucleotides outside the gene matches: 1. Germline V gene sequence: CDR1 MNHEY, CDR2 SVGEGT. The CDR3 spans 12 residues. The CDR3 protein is CASIAGSGELFF. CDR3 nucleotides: TGTGCCAGCATAGCGGGATCCGGGGAGCTGTTTTTT.

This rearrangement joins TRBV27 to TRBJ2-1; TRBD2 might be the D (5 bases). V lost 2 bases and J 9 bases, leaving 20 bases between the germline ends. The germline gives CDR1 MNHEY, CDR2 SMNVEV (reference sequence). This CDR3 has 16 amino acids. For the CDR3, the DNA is TGTGCCAGCAGTTTAACCCCATATCGGCTAGAGGGTGAGCAGTTCTTC. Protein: CASSLTPYRLEGEQFF.

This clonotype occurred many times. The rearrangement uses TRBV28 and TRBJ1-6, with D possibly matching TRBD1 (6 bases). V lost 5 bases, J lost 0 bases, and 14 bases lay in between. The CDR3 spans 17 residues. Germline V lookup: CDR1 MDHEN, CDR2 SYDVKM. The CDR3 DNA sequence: TGTGCCAGCAGTCTCCCGACAGGTCTCTCCTATAATTCACCCCTCCACTTT. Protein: CASSLPTGLSYNSPLHF.

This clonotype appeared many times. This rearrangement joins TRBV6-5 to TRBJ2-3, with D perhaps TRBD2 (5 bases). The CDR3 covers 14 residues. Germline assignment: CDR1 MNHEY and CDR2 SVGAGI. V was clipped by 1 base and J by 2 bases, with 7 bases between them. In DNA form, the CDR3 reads TGTGCCAGCAGTTACTTCCTAGCCACAGATACGCAGTATTTT. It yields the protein CASSYFLATDTQYF.

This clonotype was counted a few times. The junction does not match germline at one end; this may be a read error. CDR3 nucleotides: TGTGCCAGCAGCGATAGGGACGGAGGCTATGGCTACGCCTTC. Its protein product is CASSDRDGGYGYAF. The chain links TRBV11-2 to TRBJ1-2, with a possible D match to TRBD1 (5 bases). CDR3 size: 14 residues. From germline, CDR1 is SGHAT and CDR2 FQNNGV.

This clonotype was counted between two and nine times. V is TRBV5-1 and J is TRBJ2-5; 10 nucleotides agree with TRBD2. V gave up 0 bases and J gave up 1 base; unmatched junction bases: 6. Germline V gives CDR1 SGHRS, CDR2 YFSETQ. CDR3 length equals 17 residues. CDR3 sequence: CASSLVPSGSPQETQYF. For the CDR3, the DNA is TGCGCCAGCAGCTTGGTACCTAGCGGGAGCCCCCAAGAGACCCAGTACTTC.